The rows below give T cell receptor beta chains drawn from one sample of a study of beta chain features in type 1 diabetes. Data came from immunoSEQ multiplex PCR; TCRdb stores just in-frame clones and leaves some out. The table shows about 40,000 clones, with roughly 50% occurring only once. The sequenced sample consisted of central memory CD4+ T cells from blood. Source of these receptors: a woman between 18 and 29 years old in good health. The CDR3 runs from the conserved cysteine through the conserved F or W. Each record gives: clone size, D gene, V gene, J gene, CDR3 DNA, CDR3 protein. The D gene is left open where the match is weak. Expanded clones get a size class; other rows say once, few or many, or leave the size out.

abundance: .; d_gene: TRBD2; v_gene: TRBV7-7; j_gene: TRBJ2-1; CDR3nt: TGTGCCAGCAGCCTAGCGGGGCCCGGGGAGCAGTTCTTC; CDR3aa: CASSLAGPGEQFF
abundance: .; d_gene: .; v_gene: TRBV9; j_gene: TRBJ2-7; CDR3nt: TGTGCCAGCAGCGTAGGCAGGGCCTCCTACGAGCAGTACTTC; CDR3aa: CASSVGRASYEQYF
abundance: few; d_gene: .; v_gene: TRBV10-3; j_gene: TRBJ2-3; CDR3nt: TGTGCCACCAGGGGAGTAGGCACAGATACGCAGTATTTT; CDR3aa: CATRGVGTDTQYF
abundance: .; d_gene: .; v_gene: TRBV10-3; j_gene: TRBJ1-5; CDR3nt: TGTGCCATCAGCCAGGGAGGGGCTAGCAATCAGCCCCAGCATTTT; CDR3aa: CAISQGGASNQPQHF
abundance: .; d_gene: .; v_gene: TRBV4-1; j_gene: TRBJ1-1; CDR3nt: TGCGCCAGCAGCCAAGATCTCCACATGAACACTGAAGCTTTCTTT; CDR3aa: CASSQDLHMNTEAFF
abundance: .; d_gene: TRBD2; v_gene: TRBV30; j_gene: TRBJ2-7; CDR3nt: TGTGCCTGGACCGTATTTAGCGGGAGGACCTACGAGCAGTACTTC; CDR3aa: CAWTVFSGRTYEQYF
abundance: few; d_gene: TRBD1; v_gene: TRBV30; j_gene: TRBJ1-5; CDR3nt: TGTGCCTGGAGGGGACAGGGAAGTCAGCCCCAGCATTTT; CDR3aa: CAWRGQGSQPQHF
abundance: few; d_gene: .; v_gene: TRBV29-1; j_gene: TRBJ1-2; CDR3nt: TGCAGCGTTGATAGGGGAAACGGCTACACCTTC; CDR3aa: CSVDRGNGYTF
abundance: once; d_gene: .; v_gene: TRBV7-9; j_gene: TRBJ1-3; CDR3nt: TGTGCCAGCACCGCTGCTCAGGGCCTAAACACCATATATTTT; CDR3aa: CASTAAQGLNTIYF
abundance: .; d_gene: .; v_gene: TRBV2; j_gene: TRBJ1-5; CDR3nt: TGTGCCAGCAGCGGGCAGGGAATAGATCAGCCCCAGCATTTT; CDR3aa: CASSGQGIDQPQHF
abundance: .; d_gene: .; v_gene: TRBV5-1; j_gene: TRBJ2-3; CDR3nt: TGCGCCAGCAGCTTGGCCGTCGGACAGAGCACAGATACGCAGTATTTT; CDR3aa: CASSLAVGQSTDTQYF
abundance: .; d_gene: TRBD1; v_gene: TRBV27; j_gene: TRBJ1-2; CDR3nt: TGTGCCAGCAGGCTTTCAGGGGGCCGGAACTATGGCTACACCTTC; CDR3aa: CASRLSGGRNYGYTF
abundance: .; d_gene: TRBD2; v_gene: TRBV7-6; j_gene: TRBJ2-4; CDR3nt: TGTGCCAGCAGCTTAGGATCTAGCGGGGGACACATTCAGTACTTC; CDR3aa: CASSLGSSGGHIQYF
abundance: .; d_gene: .; v_gene: TRBV18; j_gene: TRBJ1-4; CDR3nt: TGTGCCAGCTCACCTCGACAGGTCCCCTTTGAAAAACTGTTTTTT; CDR3aa: CASSPRQVPFEKLFF
abundance: .; d_gene: .; v_gene: TRBV5-1; j_gene: TRBJ1-1; CDR3nt: TGCGCCAGCAGCTTGGAGGCCCTGGATAGGGAGACTGAAGCTTTCTTT; CDR3aa: CASSLEALDRETEAFF
abundance: .; d_gene: .; v_gene: TRBV10-1; j_gene: TRBJ2-2; CDR3nt: TGCGCCAGCAGTGGGTCTAGCGCGAACACCGGGGAGCTGTTTTTT; CDR3aa: CASSGSSANTGELFF
abundance: .; d_gene: .; v_gene: TRBV7-2; j_gene: TRBJ1-4; CDR3nt: TGTGCCAGCAGCCTTGGGGGGGGGAGGAATGAAAAACTGTTTTTT; CDR3aa: CASSLGGGRNEKLFF
abundance: .; d_gene: TRBD1; v_gene: TRBV6-5; j_gene: TRBJ1-1; CDR3nt: TGTGCCAGCTACCAACAGGGGCGACAGATTGAAGCTTTCTTT; CDR3aa: CASYQQGRQIEAFF
abundance: few; d_gene: TRBD1; v_gene: TRBV14; j_gene: TRBJ1-1; CDR3nt: TGTGCCAGCAGCCAAGCAGGGGGCGGTTTGGGTACTGAAGCTTTCTTT; CDR3aa: CASSQAGGGLGTEAFF
abundance: few; d_gene: .; v_gene: TRBV5-1; j_gene: TRBJ2-7; CDR3nt: TGCGCCAGCAGCTTGGATTGGAGCGGCGAGCAGTACTTC; CDR3aa: CASSLDWSGEQYF
abundance: .; d_gene: .; v_gene: TRBV18; j_gene: TRBJ2-7; CDR3nt: TGTGCCAGCTCACCAAACGGAGACGCCGGAACTAAGCAGTACTTC; CDR3aa: CASSPNGDAGTKQYF
abundance: .; d_gene: .; v_gene: TRBV6-1; j_gene: TRBJ1-5; CDR3nt: TGTGCCAGCAGTGTAGACAGGTTCTTTAATCAGCCCCAGCATTTT; CDR3aa: CASSVDRFFNQPQHF
abundance: few; d_gene: .; v_gene: TRBV7-9; j_gene: TRBJ2-7; CDR3nt: TGTGCCAGCAGGGGCAGCACCTACGAGCAGTACTTC; CDR3aa: CASRGSTYEQYF
abundance: few; d_gene: TRBD2; v_gene: TRBV6-1; j_gene: TRBJ2-7; CDR3nt: TGTGCCAGCAGTGAAGGACTAGCGGGACCTAAGTACGAGCAGTACTTC; CDR3aa: CASSEGLAGPKYEQYF
abundance: .; d_gene: TRBD1; v_gene: TRBV18; j_gene: TRBJ2-7; CDR3nt: TGTGCCAGCTCACCAAACGGTGGGACAGTCTCCTACGAGCAGTACTTC; CDR3aa: CASSPNGGTVSYEQYF
abundance: once; d_gene: TRBD1; v_gene: TRBV6-1; j_gene: TRBJ1-2; CDR3nt: TGTGCCGTCAAAGAGGGGGCTTCTGACTATGGCTACACCTTC; CDR3aa: CAVKEGASDYGYTF
abundance: .; d_gene: .; v_gene: TRBV5-1; j_gene: TRBJ2-3; CDR3nt: TGCGCCAGCAGATCGAAGGACTTCAGCACAGATACGCAGTATTTT; CDR3aa: CASRSKDFSTDTQYF
abundance: .; d_gene: TRBD1; v_gene: TRBV30; j_gene: TRBJ2-1; CDR3nt: TGTGCCTGGAGTGTACCAGGGGGACATCGGAATGAGCAGTTCTTC; CDR3aa: CAWSVPGGHRNEQFF